This TCR beta chain originates from a study of shared clonotypes between healthy human individuals. At the level of the study: The people who gave samples were a couple of women and a few men aged 18 to 49. Study findings and constraints: Relative to clonotypes present in all four donors, those not shared had lower generation probabilities. What naive subsets generally showed was a larger estimated richness than memory subsets showed.

Regarding this clone: Its antigen remains unidentified.

Researchers divided each subset's genomic DNA evenly across several immunoSEQ plates. Using immunoSEQ multiplex PCR, the repertoire was profiled, and TCRdb retains in-frame clones only, with some absent. The table lists about 2.3 million clones, 92% of them singletons. This CDR3 has 14 residues. Germline-derived CDR1 and CDR2 are MDHEN and SYDVKM. Trimming took off 7 bases at V and 0 bases at J, with 13 bases between the two ends. The TCR comes from a man younger than 30 in good health. Some clones in this sample may be carry-over from other donors' samples. The specimen was naive CD4+ T cells from PBMCs. Regarding subset: CD45RA+ positively selected. The chain couples TRBV28 to TRBJ2-7; D remains unclear. The CDR3: CASTALRSSYEQYF. CDR3 DNA: TGTGCCAGCACCGCCCTGCGGAGCTCCTACGAGCAGTACTTC.